These T cell receptor beta chains were read from a single sample in a study of T cell changes during pregnancy in multiple sclerosis. Generated by immunoSEQ multiplex PCR, the TCRdb table keeps only in-frame clones and is missing some. The sample records approximately 59,000 clones, around 90% being singletons. The source material was peripheral blood, sampled in the third trimester of pregnancy. All receptors derive from a female donor in good health, enrolled as a control in a pregnancy study. Both conserved end residues are trimmed from each CDR3.

V	J	CDR3
TRBV7-6	TRBJ2-1	ASSPIRAGGEQF
TRBV5-6	TRBJ2-1	ASSLTGTAYNEQF
TRBV18	TRBJ1-1	ASSPGQGAKVTEAF
TRBV5-1	TRBJ2-2	ASAGAADTGELF
TRBV18	TRBJ1-1	ASSEGVTTEAF
TRBV2	TRBJ2-5	ASKAGDQETQY
TRBV6-6	TRBJ2-5	ASSYSTTRETQY
TRBV2	TRBJ2-5	ASSVGGLGETQY
TRBV7-9	TRBJ2-7	ASSFDKLYEQY
TRBV4-1	TRBJ1-5	ASSQDDLRPQH
TRBV7-2	TRBJ2-3	AGKGRATDTQY
TRBV5-6	TRBJ1-2	ASSLGGGARVYGYT
TRBV10-3	TRBJ1-6	AISESGGIGSPLH
TRBV7-9	TRBJ1-1	ASSSRQGLDTEAF
TRBV4-2	TRBJ2-3	ASSPLGREADTQY
TRBV15	TRBJ2-2	ATSEGDAGGPTGELF
TRBV7-2	TRBJ1-3	ASSLGARRGNTIY
TRBV9	TRBJ2-2	ASSLEGQGTGELF
TRBV30	TRBJ2-1	AWSGQGAYRSYNEQF
TRBV6-6	TRBJ2-7	ASSYSGDYEQY
TRBV5-1	TRBJ2-1	ASSFDSSTYNEQF
TRBV2	TRBJ2-3	ASSSGLAGLTDTQY
TRBV9	TRBJ2-5	ASSVDQGSETQY
TRBV13	TRBJ2-7	ASSFLGQEQY
TRBV11-2	TRBJ2-2	ASSSIWTGEHGELF
TRBV18	TRBJ2-1	ASSPLGGRQGTYNEQF
TRBV4-3	TRBJ2-1	ASSQGLGSYNEQF